This T cell receptor beta chain was documented in a study of beta chain features in type 1 diabetes. General study findings and limits: Across all four CD4+ subsets, people with type 1 diabetes showed modestly shorter TCRB CDR3s. Compared with healthy donors, patients appeared to share more similar naive, central memory and regulatory TCRB repertoires. Reads derived from cDNA could over-represent cells showing high TCR expression.

Concerning this clone itself: Its antigen is unidentified.

CD45RO/CCR7/CD25/CD127/CD95/CD27 separated CD4+ naive, central memory, regulatory and stem cell-like memory cells by sorting. V was cut by 6 bases and J by 6 bases, with 18 bases left in between. The CDR3 is 15 amino acids. CDR1 and CDR2 from the germline V gene are KGHSH and LQKENI. Every bit of the isolated RNA underwent reverse transcription, so sequencing read expressed TCRB transcripts. The repertoire was sequenced with immunoSEQ multiplex PCR; TCRdb's copy has only in-frame clones and lacks some. The data show about 370,000 clones, 8.5% to 10% seen once. The J gene is TRBJ2-4, the V gene TRBV18; D is ambiguous. The receptor comes from a man aged 25-40 years with type 1 diabetes. The specimen was central memory CD4+ T cells from blood. Written as DNA, the CDR3 is TGTGCCAGCTCGCCCTCCCCGCCAGCCCTAAACATTCAGTACTTC. Translating gives CASSPSPPALNIQYF.